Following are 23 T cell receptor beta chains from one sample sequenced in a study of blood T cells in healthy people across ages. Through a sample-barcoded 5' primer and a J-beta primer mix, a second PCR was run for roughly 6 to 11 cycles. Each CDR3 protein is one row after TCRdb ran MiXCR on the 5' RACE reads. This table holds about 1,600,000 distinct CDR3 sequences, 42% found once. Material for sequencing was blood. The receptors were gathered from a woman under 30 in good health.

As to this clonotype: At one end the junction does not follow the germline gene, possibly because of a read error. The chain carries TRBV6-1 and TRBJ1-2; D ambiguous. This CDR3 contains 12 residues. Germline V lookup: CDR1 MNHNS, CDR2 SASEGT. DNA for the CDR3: TGTGCCGGCAGTGAATCCTCCTTTGGCTACACCTTC. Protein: CAGSESSFGYTF.

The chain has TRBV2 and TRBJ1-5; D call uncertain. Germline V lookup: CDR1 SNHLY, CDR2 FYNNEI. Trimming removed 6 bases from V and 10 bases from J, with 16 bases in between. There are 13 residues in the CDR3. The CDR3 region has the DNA TGTGCCAGCAGGGAGGAACTACAAGGTCCCCAGCATTTT. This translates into CASREELQGPQHF.

In DNA form, the CDR3 reads TGTGCCAGCAGCCTCCCCGGATGGGACTACAATGAGCAGTTCTTC. This translates into CASSLPGWDYNEQFF. The chain combines TRBV3-1 with TRBJ2-1; no clear D. This CDR3 is built from 15 residues. V was clipped by 4 bases and J by 3 bases, with 13 bases between them. Looked up from germline, CDR1 is LGHDT and CDR2 is YNNKEL (reference sequence).

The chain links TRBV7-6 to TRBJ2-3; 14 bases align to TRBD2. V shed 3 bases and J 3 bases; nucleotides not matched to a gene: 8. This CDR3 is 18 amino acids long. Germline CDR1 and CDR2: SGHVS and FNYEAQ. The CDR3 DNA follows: TGTGCCAGCAGCTTCTCACGACTAGCGGGAGGGGGGACAGATACGCAGTATTTT. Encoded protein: CASSFSRLAGGGTDTQYF.

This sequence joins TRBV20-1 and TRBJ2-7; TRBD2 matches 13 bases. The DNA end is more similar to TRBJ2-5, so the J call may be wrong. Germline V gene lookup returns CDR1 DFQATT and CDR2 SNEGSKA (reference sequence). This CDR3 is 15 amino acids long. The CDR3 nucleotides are TGCAGTGCTATAAGACTAGCGGGGGGCCAAGAGACCCAGTACTTC. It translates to CSAIRLAGGQETQYF.

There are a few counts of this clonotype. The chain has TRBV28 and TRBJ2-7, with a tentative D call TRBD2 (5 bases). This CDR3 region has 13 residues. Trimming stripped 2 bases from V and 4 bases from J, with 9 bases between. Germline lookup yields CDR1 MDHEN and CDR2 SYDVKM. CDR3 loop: CASSLMDSYEQYF. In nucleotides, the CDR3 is TGTGCCAGCAGTTTAATGGACTCTTACGAGCAGTACTTC.

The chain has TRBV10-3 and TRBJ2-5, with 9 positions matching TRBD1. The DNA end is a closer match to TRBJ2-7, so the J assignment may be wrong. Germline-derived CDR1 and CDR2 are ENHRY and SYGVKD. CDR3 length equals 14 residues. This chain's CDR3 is CAISETGGKSEQYF. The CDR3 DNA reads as TGTGCCATCAGTGAGACAGGGGGCAAAAGCGAGCAGTACTTC.

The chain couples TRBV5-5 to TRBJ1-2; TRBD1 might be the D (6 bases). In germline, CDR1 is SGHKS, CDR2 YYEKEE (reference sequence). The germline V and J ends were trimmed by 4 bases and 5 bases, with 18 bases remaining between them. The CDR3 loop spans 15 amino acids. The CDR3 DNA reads TGTGCCAGCAGCCCGACGGACAGATCCGCGTATGGCTACACCTTC. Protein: CASSPTDRSAYGYTF.

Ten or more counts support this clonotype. The CDR3 sequence is CASSLGRLAASTDTQYF. For the CDR3, the DNA is TGTGCCAGCAGCTTAGGGAGGCTAGCGGCTAGCACAGATACGCAGTATTTT. This chain joins TRBV7-2 and TRBJ2-3, with 7 bases aligning to TRBD2. Trimming cost V 1 base and J 0 bases; bases outside gene matches: 7. The CDR3 sequence is 17 residues long. CDR1 and CDR2 (germline): SGHTA, FQGNSA. Full variable domain (outside the CDR3, taken from reference TRBV7-2 and TRBJ2-3): GAGVSQSPSNKVTEKGKDVELRCDPISGHTALYWYRQSLGQGLEFLIYFQGNSAPDKSGLPSDRFSAERTGGSVSTLTIQRTQQEDSAVYLCASSLGRLAASTDTQYFGPGTRLTVL.

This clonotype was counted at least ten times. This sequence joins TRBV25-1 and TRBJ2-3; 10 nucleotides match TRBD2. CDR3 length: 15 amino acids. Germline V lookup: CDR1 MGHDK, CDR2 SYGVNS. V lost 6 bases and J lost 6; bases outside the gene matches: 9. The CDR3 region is CASRVTSGKSDTQYF. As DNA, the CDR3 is TGTGCCAGCAGAGTCACTAGCGGGAAGTCCGATACGCAGTATTTT. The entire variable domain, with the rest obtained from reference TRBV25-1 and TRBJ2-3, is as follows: EADIYQTPRYLVIGTGKKITLECSQTMGHDKMYWYQQDPGMELHLIHYSYGVNSTEKGDLSSESTVSRIRTEHFPLTLESARPSHTSQYLCASRVTSGKSDTQYFGPGTRLTVL.

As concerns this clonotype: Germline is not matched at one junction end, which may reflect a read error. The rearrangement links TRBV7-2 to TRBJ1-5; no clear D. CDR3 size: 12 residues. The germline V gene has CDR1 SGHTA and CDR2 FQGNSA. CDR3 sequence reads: CAGSLGAQPQHF. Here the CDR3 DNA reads TGTGCCGGCAGCTTAGGTGCGCAGCCCCAGCATTTT.

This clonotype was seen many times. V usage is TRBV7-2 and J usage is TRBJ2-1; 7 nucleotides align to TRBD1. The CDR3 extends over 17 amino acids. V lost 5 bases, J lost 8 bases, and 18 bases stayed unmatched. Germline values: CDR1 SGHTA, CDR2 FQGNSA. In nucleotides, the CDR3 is TGTGCCAGCAGCGACAGCTCGACAGGGACGGGGCTCGATGAGCAGTTCTTC. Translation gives CASSDSSTGTGLDEQFF.

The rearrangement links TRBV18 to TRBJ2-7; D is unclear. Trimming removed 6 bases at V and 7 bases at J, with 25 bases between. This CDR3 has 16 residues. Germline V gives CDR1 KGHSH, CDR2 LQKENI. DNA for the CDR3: TGTGCCAGCTCTACGGCCCGGCGCTCCGCCTACAATGAGCAGTACTTC. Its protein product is CASSTARRSAYNEQYF.

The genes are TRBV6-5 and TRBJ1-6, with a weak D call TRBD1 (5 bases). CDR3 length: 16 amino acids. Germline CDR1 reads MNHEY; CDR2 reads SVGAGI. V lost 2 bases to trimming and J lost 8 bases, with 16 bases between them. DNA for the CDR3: TGTGCCAGCAGTTACGGGGGGGACCCCCGGGATTCACCCCTCCACTTT. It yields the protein CASSYGGDPRDSPLHF.

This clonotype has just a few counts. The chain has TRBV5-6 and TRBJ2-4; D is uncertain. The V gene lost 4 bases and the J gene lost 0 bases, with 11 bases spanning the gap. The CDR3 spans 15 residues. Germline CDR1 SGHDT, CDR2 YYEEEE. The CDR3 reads CASSPAGLAKNIQYF. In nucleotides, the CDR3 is TGTGCCAGCAGCCCGGCAGGTCTAGCCAAAAACATTCAGTACTTC.

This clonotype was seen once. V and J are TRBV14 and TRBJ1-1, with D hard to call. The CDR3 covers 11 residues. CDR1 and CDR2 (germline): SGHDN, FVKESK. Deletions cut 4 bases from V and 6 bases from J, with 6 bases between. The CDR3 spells CASSRYSEAFF. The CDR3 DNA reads TGTGCCAGCAGCCGCTATTCTGAAGCTTTCTTT.

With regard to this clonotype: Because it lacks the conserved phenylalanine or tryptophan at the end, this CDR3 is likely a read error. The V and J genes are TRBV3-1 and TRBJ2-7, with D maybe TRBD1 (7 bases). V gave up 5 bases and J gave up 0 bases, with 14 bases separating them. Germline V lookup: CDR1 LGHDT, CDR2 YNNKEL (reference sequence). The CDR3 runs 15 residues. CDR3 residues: CASSEGAGISYEQYL. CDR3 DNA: TGTGCCAGCAGCGAGGGGGCGGGAATCTCCTACGAGCAGTACTTA.

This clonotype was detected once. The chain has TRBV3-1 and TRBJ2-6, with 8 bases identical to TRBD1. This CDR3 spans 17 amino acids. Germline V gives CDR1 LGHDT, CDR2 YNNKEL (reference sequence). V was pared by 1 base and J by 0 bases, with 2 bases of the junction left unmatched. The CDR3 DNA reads TGTGCCAGCAGCCAAGCAGGGGGCTCCTCTGGGGCCAACGTCCTGACTTTC. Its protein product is CASSQAGGSSGANVLTF.

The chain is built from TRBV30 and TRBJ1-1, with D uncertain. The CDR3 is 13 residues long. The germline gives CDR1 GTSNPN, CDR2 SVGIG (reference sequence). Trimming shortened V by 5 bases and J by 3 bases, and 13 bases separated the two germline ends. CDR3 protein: CAWAWEGYTEAFF. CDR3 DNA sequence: TGTGCCTGGGCATGGGAAGGTTACACTGAAGCTTTCTTT.

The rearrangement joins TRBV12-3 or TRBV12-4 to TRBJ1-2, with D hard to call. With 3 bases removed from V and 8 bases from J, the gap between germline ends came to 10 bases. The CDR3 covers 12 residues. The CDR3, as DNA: TGTGCCAGCAGTTTGAGTAGGAAAGGCTACACCTTC. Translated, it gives CASSLSRKGYTF.

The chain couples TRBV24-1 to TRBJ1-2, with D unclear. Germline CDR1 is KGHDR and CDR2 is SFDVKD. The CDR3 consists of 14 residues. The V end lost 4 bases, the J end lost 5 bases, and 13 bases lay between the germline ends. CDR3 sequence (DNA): TGTGCCACCAGTGAGAGCGTCTATCCTTATGGCTACACCTTC. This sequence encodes CATSESVYPYGYTF.

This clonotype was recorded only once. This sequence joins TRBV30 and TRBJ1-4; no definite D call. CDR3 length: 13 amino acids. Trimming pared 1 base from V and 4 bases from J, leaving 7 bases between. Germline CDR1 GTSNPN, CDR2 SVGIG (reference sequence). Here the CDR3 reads CAWSAQNNEKLFF. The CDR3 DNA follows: TGTGCCTGGAGTGCCCAAAATAATGAAAAACTGTTTTTT.

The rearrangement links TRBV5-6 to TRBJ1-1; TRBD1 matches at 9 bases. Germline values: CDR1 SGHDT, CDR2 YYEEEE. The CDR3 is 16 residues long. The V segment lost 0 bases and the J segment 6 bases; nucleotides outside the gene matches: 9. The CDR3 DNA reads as TGTGCCAGCAGCTTGGGGGGACAGGGAGGAGGAGCTGAAGCTTTCTTT. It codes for CASSLGGQGGGAEAFF.